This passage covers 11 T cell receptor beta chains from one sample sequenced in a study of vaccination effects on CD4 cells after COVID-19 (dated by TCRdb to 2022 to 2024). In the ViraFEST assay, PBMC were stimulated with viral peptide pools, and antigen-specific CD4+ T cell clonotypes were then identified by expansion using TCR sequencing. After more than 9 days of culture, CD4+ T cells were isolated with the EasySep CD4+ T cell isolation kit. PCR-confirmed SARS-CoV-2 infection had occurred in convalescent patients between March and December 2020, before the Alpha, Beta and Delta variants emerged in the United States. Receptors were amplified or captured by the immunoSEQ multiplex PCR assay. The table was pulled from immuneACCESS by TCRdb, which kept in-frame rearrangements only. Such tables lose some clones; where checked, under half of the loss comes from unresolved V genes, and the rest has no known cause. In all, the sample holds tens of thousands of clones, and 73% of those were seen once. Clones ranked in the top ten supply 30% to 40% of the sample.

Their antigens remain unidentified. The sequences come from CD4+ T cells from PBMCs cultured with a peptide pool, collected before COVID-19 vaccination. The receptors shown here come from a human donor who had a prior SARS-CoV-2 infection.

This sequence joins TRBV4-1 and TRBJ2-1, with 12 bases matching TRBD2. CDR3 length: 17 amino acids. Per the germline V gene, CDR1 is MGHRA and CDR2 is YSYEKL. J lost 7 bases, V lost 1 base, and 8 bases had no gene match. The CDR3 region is CASSQVSLAGGGNEQFF. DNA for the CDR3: TGCGCCAGCAGCCAAGTCTCACTAGCGGGGGGAGGGAATGAGCAGTTCTTC.

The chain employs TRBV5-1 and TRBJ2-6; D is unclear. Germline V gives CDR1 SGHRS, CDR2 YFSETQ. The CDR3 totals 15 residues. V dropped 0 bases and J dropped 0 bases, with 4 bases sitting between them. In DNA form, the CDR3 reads TGCGCCAGCAGCTTGGATGGCTCTGGGGCCAACGTCCTGACTTTC. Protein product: CASSLDGSGANVLTF.

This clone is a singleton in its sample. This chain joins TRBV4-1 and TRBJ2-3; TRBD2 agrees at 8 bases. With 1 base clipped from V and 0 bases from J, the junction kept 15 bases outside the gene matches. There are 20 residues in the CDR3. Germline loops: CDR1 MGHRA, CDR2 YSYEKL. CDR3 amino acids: CASSQAPLSGGEGSTDTQYF. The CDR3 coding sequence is TGCGCCAGCAGCCAAGCCCCCCTCTCGGGGGGGGAGGGAAGCACAGATACGCAGTATTTT.

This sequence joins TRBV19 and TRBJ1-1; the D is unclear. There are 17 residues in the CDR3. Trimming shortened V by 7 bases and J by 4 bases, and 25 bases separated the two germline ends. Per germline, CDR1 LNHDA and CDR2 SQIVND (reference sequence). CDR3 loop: CASKPNELGRDLTEAFF. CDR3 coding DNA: TGTGCCAGTAAACCGAACGAACTCGGGAGGGATCTCACTGAAGCTTTCTTT.

CDR3 in DNA: TGTGCCAGCAGCCCCCTTAACAGTGTAGACACTGAAGCTTTCTTT. Amino acid sequence: CASSPLNSVDTEAFF. The chain carries TRBV6-2 or TRBV6-3 and TRBJ1-1; no reliable D call. The V end lost 6 bases, the J end lost 3 bases, and 17 bases lay between the germline ends. This CDR3 has 15 residues. Germline CDR1 reads MNHEY; CDR2 reads SVGEGT.

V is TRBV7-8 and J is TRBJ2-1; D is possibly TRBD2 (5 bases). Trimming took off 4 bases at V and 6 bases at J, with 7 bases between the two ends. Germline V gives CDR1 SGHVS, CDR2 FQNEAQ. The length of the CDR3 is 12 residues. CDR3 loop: CASSWTRNEQFF. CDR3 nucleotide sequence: TGTGCCAGCAGCTGGACTCGCAATGAGCAGTTCTTC.

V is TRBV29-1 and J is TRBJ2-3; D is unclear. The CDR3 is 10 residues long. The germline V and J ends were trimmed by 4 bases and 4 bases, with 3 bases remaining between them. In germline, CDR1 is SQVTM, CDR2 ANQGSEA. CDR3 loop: CSVGSDTQYF. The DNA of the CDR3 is TGCAGCGTTGGCTCAGATACGCAGTATTTT.

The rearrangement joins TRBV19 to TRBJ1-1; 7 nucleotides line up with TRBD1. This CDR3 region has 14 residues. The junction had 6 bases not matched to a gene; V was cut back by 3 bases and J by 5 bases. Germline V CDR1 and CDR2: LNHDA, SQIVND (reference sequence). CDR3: CASSMGQGGTEAFF. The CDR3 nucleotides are TGTGCCAGTAGTATGGGGCAGGGGGGGACTGAAGCTTTCTTT.

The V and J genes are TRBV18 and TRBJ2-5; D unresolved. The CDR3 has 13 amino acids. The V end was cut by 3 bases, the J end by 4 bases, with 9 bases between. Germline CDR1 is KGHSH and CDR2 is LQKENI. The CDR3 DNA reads TGTGCCAGCTCACCGGGTCCTTCAGAGACCCAGTACTTC. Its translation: CASSPGPSETQYF.

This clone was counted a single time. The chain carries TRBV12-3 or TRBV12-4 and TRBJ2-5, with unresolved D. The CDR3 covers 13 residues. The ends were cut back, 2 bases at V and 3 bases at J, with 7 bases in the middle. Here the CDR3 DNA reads TGTGCCAGCAGTTTACTAGAGGAAGAGACCCAGTACTTC. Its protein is CASSLLEEETQYF.

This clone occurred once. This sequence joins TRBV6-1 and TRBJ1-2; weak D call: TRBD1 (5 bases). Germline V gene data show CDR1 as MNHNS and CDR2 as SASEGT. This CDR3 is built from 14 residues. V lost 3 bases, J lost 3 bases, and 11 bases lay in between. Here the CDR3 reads CASSEMLGDYGYTF. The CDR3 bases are TGTGCCAGCAGTGAGATGCTGGGGGACTATGGCTACACCTTC.